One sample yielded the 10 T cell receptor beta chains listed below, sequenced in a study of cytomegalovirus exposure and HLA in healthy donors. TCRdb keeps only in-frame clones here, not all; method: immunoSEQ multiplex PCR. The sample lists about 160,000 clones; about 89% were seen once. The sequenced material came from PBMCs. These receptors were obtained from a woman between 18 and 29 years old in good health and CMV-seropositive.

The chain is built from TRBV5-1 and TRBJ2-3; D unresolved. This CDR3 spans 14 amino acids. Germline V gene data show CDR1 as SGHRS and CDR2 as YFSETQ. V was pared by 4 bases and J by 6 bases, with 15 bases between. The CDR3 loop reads CASSTASELDTQYF. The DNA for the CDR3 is TGCGCCAGCAGCACCGCAAGCGAGCTGGATACGCAGTATTTT.

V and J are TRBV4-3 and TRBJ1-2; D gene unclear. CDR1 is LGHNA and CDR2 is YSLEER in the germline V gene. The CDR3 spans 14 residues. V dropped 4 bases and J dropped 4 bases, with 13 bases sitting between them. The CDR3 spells CASSPTEGPYGYTF. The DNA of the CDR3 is TGCGCCAGCAGCCCCACAGAGGGCCCCTATGGCTACACCTTC.

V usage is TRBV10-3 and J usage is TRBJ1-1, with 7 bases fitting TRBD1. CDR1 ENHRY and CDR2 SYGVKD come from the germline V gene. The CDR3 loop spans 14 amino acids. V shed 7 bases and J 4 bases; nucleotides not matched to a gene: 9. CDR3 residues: CAIKTDRDVTEAFF. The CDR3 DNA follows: TGTGCCATCAAGACCGACAGGGATGTCACTGAAGCTTTCTTT.

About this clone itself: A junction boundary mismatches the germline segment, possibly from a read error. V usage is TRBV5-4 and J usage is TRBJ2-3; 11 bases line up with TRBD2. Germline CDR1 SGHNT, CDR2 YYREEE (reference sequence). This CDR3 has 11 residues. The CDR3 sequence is CASSLRLAGIF. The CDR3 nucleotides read TGTGCCAGCAGCTTGAGACTAGCGGGGATTTTT.

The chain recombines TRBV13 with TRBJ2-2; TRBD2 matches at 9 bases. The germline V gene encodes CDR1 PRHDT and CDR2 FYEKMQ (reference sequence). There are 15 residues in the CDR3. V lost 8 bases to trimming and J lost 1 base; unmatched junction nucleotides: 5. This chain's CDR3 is CASAERGVNTGELFF. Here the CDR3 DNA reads TGTGCCAGCGCCGAGCGGGGGGTGAACACCGGGGAGCTGTTTTTT.

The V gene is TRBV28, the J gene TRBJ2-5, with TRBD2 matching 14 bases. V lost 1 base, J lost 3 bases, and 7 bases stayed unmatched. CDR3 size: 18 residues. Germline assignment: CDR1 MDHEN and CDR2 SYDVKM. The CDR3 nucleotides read TGTGCCAGCAGTTTATCGGGACTAGCGGGAGCTGGGGAAGAGACCCAGTACTTC. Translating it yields CASSLSGLAGAGEETQYF.

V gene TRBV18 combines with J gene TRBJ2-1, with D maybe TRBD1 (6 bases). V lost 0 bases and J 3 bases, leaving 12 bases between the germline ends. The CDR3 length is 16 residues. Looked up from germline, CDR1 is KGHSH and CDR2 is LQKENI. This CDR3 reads CASSPPVWGHYNEQFF. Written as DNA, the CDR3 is TGTGCCAGCTCACCACCTGTTTGGGGGCACTACAATGAGCAGTTCTTC.

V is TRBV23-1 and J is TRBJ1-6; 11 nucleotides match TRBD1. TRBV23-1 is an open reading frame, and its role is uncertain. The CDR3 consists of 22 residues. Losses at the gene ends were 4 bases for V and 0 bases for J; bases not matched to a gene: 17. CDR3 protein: CASSPTHGTGGRVSSYNSPLHF. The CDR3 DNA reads TGCGCCAGCAGTCCAACCCATGGGACAGGGGGACGAGTAAGCTCCTATAATTCACCCCTCCACTTT.

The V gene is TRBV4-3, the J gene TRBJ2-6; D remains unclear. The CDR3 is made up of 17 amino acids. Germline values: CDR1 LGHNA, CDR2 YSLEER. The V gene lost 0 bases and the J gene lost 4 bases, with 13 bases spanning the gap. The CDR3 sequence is CASSQEAGLYGANVLTF. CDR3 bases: TGCGCCAGCAGCCAAGAGGCTGGTTTGTACGGGGCCAACGTCCTGACTTTC.

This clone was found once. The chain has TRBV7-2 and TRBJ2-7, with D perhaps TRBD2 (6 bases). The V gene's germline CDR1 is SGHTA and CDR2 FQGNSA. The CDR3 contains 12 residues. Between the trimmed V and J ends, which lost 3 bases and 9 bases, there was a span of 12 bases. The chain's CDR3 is CASSLFGAGQYF. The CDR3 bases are TGTGCCAGCAGCTTGTTTGGAGCGGGGCAGTACTTC.